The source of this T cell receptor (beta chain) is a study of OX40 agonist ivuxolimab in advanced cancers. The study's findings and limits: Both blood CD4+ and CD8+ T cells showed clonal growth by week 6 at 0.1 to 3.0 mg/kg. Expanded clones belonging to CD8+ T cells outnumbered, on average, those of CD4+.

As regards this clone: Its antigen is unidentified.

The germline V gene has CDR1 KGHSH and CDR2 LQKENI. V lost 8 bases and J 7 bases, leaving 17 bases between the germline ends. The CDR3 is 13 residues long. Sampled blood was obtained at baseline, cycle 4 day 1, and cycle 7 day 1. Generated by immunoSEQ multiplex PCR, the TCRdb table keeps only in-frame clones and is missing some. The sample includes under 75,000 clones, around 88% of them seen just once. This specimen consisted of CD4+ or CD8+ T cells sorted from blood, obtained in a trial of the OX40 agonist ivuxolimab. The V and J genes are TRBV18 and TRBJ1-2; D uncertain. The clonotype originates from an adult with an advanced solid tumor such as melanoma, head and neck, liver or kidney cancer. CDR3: CASKGPGYGGYTF. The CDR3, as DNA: TGTGCCAGCAAGGGCCCGGGGTATGGTGGCTACACCTTC. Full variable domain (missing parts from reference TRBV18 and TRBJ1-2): NAGVMQNPRHLVRRRGQEARLRCSPMKGHSHVYWYRQLPEEGLKFMVYLQKENIIDESGMPKERFSAEFPKEGPSILRIQQVVRGDSAAYFCASKGPGYGGYTFGSGTRLTVV.